Following are 19 T cell receptor beta chains from one sample sequenced in a study of control samples from healthy donors and cancer patients (dated by TCRdb to 2020 to 2022). The library was produced with the immunoSEQ multiplex PCR assay. TCRdb holds this immuneACCESS table with in-frame rearrangements only. Some clones are missing; in checked studies, unresolved V genes explain under half, and the rest has no known cause. For this sample the table gives 120,000 or so clones, of which approximately 92% were detected only once. In total, the top ten clones hold roughly 2.5% of the sample. The sample comprised blood. The receptors derive from a man between 18 and 29 years old in good health.

CDR3 DNA sequence: TGTGCCAGCAGTGAGCCTAGACACCTTAGCACAGATACGCAGTATTTT. Its protein product is CASSEPRHLSTDTQYF. The rearrangement uses TRBV25-1 and TRBJ2-3; no firm D call. CDR3 length: 16 amino acids. CDR1 is MGHDK and CDR2 is SYGVNS in the germline V gene. V was trimmed by 3 bases and J by 0 bases, leaving 13 bases between them.

V is TRBV5-1 and J is TRBJ1-2; D not certain. Per the germline V gene, CDR1 is SGHRS and CDR2 is YFSETQ. This CDR3 region has 12 residues. The ends were cut back, 0 bases at V and 6 bases at J, with 6 bases in the middle. CDR3 in amino acids: CASSLDRDGYTF. CDR3 coding DNA: TGCGCCAGCAGCTTGGACCGTGATGGCTACACCTTC.

The genes are TRBV10-1 and TRBJ2-5, with unresolved D. The CDR3 length is 13 residues. The germline V and J ends were trimmed by 0 bases and 4 bases, with 6 bases remaining between them. The germline V gene encodes CDR1 WNHNN and CDR2 SYGVQD (reference sequence). CDR3 in DNA: TGCGCCAGCAGTGAGTCCGGCGGAGAGACCCAGTACTTC. Translation gives CASSESGGETQYF.

This chain joins TRBV24-1 and TRBJ2-1; the match to TRBD1 covers 8 bases. This CDR3 spans 18 amino acids. In germline, CDR1 is KGHDR, CDR2 SFDVKD. V shed 5 bases and J 6 bases; nucleotides not matched to a gene: 17. The CDR3 coding sequence is TGTGCCACCAGTGGGGGACGGAGGGCCGGACAGGGAGGCAATGAGCAGTTCTTC. As protein: CATSGGRRAGQGGNEQFF.

This clone was found once. V is TRBV7-9 and J is TRBJ1-2; 7 bases are a match to TRBD1. Germline V gene sequence: CDR1 SEHNR, CDR2 FQNEAQ (reference sequence). With 7 bases clipped from V and 6 bases from J, the junction kept 5 bases outside the gene matches. The CDR3 contains 12 residues. The CDR3 DNA reads TGTGCCAGCACTTCCGGGACAGATGGCTACACCTTC. This codes for CASTSGTDGYTF.

The chain is built from TRBV3-1 (or the pseudogene TRBV3-2) and TRBJ2-1, with 12 bases identical to TRBD2. Germline trimming cut 2 bases from V and 9 bases from J; bases unmatched to any gene: 8. Germline values: CDR1 LGHDT, CDR2 YNNKEL (reference sequence). The CDR3 totals 16 residues. This chain's CDR3 is CASSQTGLAGPREQFF. CDR3 sequence (DNA): TGTGCCAGCAGCCAAACAGGACTAGCGGGGCCCCGTGAGCAGTTCTTC.

This clone was seen only a few times. The CDR3 sequence: CASSLGQGMAQPQHF. The CDR3 DNA reads TGTGCCAGCAGCTTAGGACAGGGGATGGCTCAGCCCCAGCATTTT. The chain combines TRBV7-9 with TRBJ1-5, with TRBD1 matching over 8 bases. The CDR3 is made up of 15 amino acids. CDR1 is SEHNR and CDR2 is FQNEAQ in the germline V gene (reference sequence). Trimming at V came to 1 base and at J to 6 bases, leaving 5 bases not matched to a gene.

This clone appeared once. The chain links TRBV10-3 to TRBJ1-3, with no clear D. The CDR3 has 16 amino acids. Trimming took 4 bases from V and 0 from J, leaving 13 bases between them. Germline V gene sequence: CDR1 ENHRY, CDR2 SYGVKD. The CDR3 loop is CAISVPSPGSGNTIYF. In DNA form, the CDR3 reads TGTGCCATCAGTGTCCCCAGTCCCGGCTCTGGAAACACCATATATTTT.

This chain uses TRBV5-6 with TRBJ1-1; tentatively, D is TRBD1 (5 bases). The germline CDR1 and CDR2 sequences are SGHDT and YYEEEE. The CDR3 extends over 12 amino acids. V was cut by 4 bases and J by 5 bases, with 9 bases left in between. The CDR3: CASSRRQTEAFF. CDR3 sequence (DNA): TGTGCCAGCAGCCGTAGACAGACTGAAGCTTTCTTT. The variable domain in full, with the rest retrieved from reference TRBV5-6 and TRBJ1-1, is DAGVTQSPTHLIKTRGQQVTLRCSPKSGHDTVSWYQQALGQGPQFIFQYYEEEERQRGNFPDRFSGHQFPNYSSELNVNALLLGDSALYLCASSRRQTEAFFGQGTRLTVV.

The V gene is TRBV19, the J gene TRBJ1-5; D perhaps matches TRBD1 (6 bases). From germline, CDR1 is LNHDA and CDR2 SQIVND (reference sequence). This CDR3 is 13 amino acids long. V shed 1 base and J shed 6 bases, with 7 bases lying between them. CDR3 nucleotide sequence: TGTGCCAGTAGTATAGGGGACACTCAGCCCCAGCATTTT. It translates to CASSIGDTQPQHF.

The V call is TRBV5-1, the J call TRBJ1-2; 7 positions match TRBD1. The trim removed 0 bases at V and 3 bases at J, leaving 2 bases unmatched. Germline-derived CDR1 and CDR2 are SGHRS and YFSETQ. CDR3 length: 14 residues. For the CDR3, the DNA is TGCGCCAGCAGCTTGGAGACAGGGCACTATGGCTACACCTTC. As protein: CASSLETGHYGYTF.

V is TRBV28 and J is TRBJ2-6; possible D gene TRBD1, 5 bases. The length of the CDR3 is 16 residues. CDR1 is MDHEN, CDR2 SYDVKM, per germline. V was trimmed by 7 bases and J by 4 bases, leaving 17 bases between them. CDR3 nucleotide sequence: TGTGCCAGCACCATTAGGGCAGGGTCCGGGGCCAACGTCCTGACTTTC. Its protein is CASTIRAGSGANVLTF.

This clone has a handful of counts. The chain recombines TRBV6-2 or TRBV6-3 with TRBJ2-1, with D tentatively TRBD1 or TRBD2 (5 bases each). Trimming cost V 4 bases and J 0 bases, with 13 bases left between them. This CDR3 comprises 16 residues. CDR1 and CDR2 (germline): MNHEY, SVGEGT. The CDR3 here is CASSFFGGPSYNEQFF. CDR3 DNA sequence: TGTGCCAGCAGTTTCTTTGGGGGACCCTCCTACAATGAGCAGTTCTTC.

This chain links TRBV30 with TRBJ1-2; the D gene is possibly TRBD1 (6 bases). CDR3 length: 13 residues. V was pared by 5 bases and J by 6 bases, with 16 bases between. Germline CDR1 GTSNPN, CDR2 SVGIG (reference sequence). The CDR3 bases are TGTGCCTGGGGATTGGGGGGCTGGAATGGCTACACCTTC. It yields the protein CAWGLGGWNGYTF.

The J gene is TRBJ1-3, the V gene TRBV11-2; D unclear. The CDR3 loop spans 13 amino acids. V gave up 5 bases and J gave up 3 bases, with 8 bases separating them. CDR1 is SGHAT and CDR2 is FQNNGV in the germline V gene. The CDR3 spells CASSGVGGNTIYF. CDR3 coding DNA: TGTGCCAGCAGCGGCGTAGGTGGAAACACCATATATTTT.

The chain joins TRBV5-1 to TRBJ2-3, with D perhaps given as TRBD1 or TRBD2 (5 bases each). This CDR3 spans 15 amino acids. Per germline, CDR1 SGHRS and CDR2 YFSETQ. V gave up 6 bases and J gave up 0 bases, with 14 bases separating them. The CDR3 DNA is TGCGCCAGCAACTTCGCCTGGGGGAGCACAGATACGCAGTATTTT. This gives the protein CASNFAWGSTDTQYF.

The rearrangement uses TRBV4-2 and TRBJ2-1; 13 bases are shared with TRBD2. From germline, CDR1 is LGHNA and CDR2 YNFKEQ. The CDR3 spans 17 residues. V dropped 1 base and J dropped 7; count of bases not matched to a gene: 7. CDR3 bases: TGTGCCAGCAGCCAAGTACTAGCGGGGGGGCAAGAAAATGAGCAGTTCTTC. Its translation: CASSQVLAGGQENEQFF.

V gene TRBV7-2 combines with J gene TRBJ1-5; tentative D call: TRBD1 (6 bases). Trimming pared 0 bases from V and 2 bases from J, leaving 8 bases between. Germline V gives CDR1 SGHTA, CDR2 FQGNSA. There are 15 residues in the CDR3. CDR3 region: CASSLAAGGNQPQHF. In DNA, the CDR3 is TGTGCCAGCAGCTTAGCCGCAGGGGGCAATCAGCCCCAGCATTTT.

The V gene is TRBV6-4, the J gene TRBJ1-1; the D gene is possibly TRBD1 (5 bases). Germline-derived CDR1 and CDR2 are MRHNA and SNTAGT. The CDR3 spans 15 residues. Trimming took off 7 bases at V and 6 bases at J, with 21 bases between the two ends. CDR3 nucleotide sequence: TGTGCCAGCACCGAGGACAATCCTTGGAAGTCTGAAGCTTTCTTT. It translates to CASTEDNPWKSEAFF.